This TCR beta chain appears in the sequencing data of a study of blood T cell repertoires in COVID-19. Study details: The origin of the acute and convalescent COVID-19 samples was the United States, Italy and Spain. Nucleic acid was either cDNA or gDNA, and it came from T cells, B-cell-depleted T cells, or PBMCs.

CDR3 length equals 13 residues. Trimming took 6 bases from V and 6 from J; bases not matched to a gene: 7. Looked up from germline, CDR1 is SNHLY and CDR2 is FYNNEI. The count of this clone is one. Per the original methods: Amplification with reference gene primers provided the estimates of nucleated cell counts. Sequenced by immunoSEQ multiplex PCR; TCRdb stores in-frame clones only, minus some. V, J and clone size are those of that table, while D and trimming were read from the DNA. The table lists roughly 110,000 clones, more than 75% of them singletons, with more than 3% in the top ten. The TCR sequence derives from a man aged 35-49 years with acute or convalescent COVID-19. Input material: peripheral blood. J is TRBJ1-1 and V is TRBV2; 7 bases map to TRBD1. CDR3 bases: TGTGCCAGCAGAGACCCAGGGACAGCTGAAGCTTTCTTT. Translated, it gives CASRDPGTAEAFF. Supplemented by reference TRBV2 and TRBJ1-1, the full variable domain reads EPEVTQTPSHQVTQMGQEVILRCVPISNHLYFYWYRQILGQKVEFLVSFYNNEISEKSEIFDDQFSVERPDGSNFTLKIRSTKLEDSAMYFCASRDPGTAEAFFGQGTRLTVV.